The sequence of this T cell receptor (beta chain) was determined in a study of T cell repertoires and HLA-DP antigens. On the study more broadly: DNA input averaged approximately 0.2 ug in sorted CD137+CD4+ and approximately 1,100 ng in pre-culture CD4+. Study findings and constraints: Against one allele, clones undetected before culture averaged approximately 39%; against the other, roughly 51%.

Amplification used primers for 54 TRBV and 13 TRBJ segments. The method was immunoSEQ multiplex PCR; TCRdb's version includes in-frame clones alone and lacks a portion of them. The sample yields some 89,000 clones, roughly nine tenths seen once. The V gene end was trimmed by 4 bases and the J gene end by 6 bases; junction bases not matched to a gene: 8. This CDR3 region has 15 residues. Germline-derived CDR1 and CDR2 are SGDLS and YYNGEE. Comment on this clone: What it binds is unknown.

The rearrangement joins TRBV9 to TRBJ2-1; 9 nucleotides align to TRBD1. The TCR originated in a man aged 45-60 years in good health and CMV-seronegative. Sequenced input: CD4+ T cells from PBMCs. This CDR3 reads CASSPGTGRFNEQFF. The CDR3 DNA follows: TGTGCCAGCAGCCCCGGGACAGGGAGGTTCAATGAGCAGTTCTTC. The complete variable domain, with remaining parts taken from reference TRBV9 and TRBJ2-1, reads DSGVTQTPKHLITATGQRVTLRCSPRSGDLSVYWYQQSLDQGLQFLIQYYNGEERAKGNILERFSAQQFPDLHSELNLSSLELGDSALYFCASSPGTGRFNEQFFGPGTRLTVL.